This T cell receptor beta chain was found in a study of blood T cells in healthy people across ages. This CDR3 is 15 amino acids long. The ends lost 5 bases at V and 0 bases at J; junction bases unmatched: 5. With a J-beta primer mix and a sample-barcoded 5' primer, a second PCR ran about 7 to 12 cycles. Each CDR3 protein is one row after TCRdb ran MiXCR on the 5' RACE reads. The data show 910,000 or so distinct CDR3 sequences, 51% seen once. The source material was blood. This chain links TRBV12-3 or TRBV12-4 with TRBJ2-3, with 7 bases lining up with TRBD2. The sequence was obtained from a woman aged 55 to 70 in good health. The CDR3 reads CASSAAGDSTDTQYF. The CDR3 DNA sequence: TGTGCCAGCAGTGCTGCGGGAGATAGCACAGATACGCAGTATTTT.